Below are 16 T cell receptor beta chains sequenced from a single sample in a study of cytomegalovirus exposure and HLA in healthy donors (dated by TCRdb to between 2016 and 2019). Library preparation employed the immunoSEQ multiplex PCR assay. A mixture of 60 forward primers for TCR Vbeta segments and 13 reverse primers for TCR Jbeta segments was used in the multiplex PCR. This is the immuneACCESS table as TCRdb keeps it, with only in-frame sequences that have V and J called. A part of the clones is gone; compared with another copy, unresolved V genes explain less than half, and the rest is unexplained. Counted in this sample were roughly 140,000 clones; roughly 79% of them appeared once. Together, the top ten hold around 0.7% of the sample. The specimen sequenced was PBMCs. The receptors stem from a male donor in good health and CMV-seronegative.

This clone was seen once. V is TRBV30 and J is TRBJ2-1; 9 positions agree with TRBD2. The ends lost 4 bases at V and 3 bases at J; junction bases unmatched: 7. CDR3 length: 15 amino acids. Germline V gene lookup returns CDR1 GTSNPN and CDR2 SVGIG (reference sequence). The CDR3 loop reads CAWIPTSGFYNEQFF. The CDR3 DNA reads TGTGCCTGGATCCCGACTAGCGGTTTCTACAATGAGCAGTTCTTC.

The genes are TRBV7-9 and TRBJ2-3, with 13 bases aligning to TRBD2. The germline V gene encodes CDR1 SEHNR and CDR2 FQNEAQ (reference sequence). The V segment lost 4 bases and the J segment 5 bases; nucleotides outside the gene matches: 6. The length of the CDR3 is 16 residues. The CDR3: CASSSTSGGAGDTQYF. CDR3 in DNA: TGTGCCAGCAGCTCCACTAGCGGGGGGGCCGGAGATACGCAGTATTTT.

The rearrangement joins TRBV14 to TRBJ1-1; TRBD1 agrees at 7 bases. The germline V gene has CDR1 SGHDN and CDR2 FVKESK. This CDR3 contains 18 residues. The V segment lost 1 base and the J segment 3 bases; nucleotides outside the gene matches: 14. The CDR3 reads CASSQVMGTGTVYTEAFF. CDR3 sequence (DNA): TGTGCCAGCAGCCAAGTGATGGGGACCGGGACAGTTTACACTGAAGCTTTCTTT.

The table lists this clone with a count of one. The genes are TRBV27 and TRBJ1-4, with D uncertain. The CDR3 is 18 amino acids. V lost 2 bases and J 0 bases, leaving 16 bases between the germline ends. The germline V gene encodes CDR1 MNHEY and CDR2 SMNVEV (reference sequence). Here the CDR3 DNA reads TGTGCCAGCAGTTTAACGAACGGTAGAGGCCCAACTAATGAAAAACTGTTTTTT. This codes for CASSLTNGRGPTNEKLFF.

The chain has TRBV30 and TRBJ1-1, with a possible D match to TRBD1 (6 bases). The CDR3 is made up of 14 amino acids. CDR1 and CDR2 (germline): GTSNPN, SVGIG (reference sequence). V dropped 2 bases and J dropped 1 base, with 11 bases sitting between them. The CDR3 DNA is TGTGCCTGGAGTCGTTTCAGGGGGAACACTGAAGCTTTCTTT. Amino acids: CAWSRFRGNTEAFF.

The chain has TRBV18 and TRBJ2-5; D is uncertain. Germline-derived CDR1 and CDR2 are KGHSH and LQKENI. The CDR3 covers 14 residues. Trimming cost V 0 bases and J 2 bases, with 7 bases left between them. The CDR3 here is CASSPPSRQETQYF. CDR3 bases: TGTGCCAGCTCACCACCGTCCCGTCAAGAGACCCAGTACTTC. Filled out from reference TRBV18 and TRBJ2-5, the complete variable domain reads NAGVMQNPRHLVRRRGQEARLRCSPMKGHSHVYWYRQLPEEGLKFMVYLQKENIIDESGMPKERFSAEFPKEGPSILRIQQVVRGDSAAYFCASSPPSRQETQYFGPGTRLLVL.

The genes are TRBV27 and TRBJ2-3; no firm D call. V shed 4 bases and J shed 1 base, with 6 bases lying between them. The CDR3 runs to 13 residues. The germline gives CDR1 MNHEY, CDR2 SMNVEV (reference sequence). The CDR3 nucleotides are TGTGCCAGCAGTTCAGTCGGCACAGATACGCAGTATTTT. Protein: CASSSVGTDTQYF.

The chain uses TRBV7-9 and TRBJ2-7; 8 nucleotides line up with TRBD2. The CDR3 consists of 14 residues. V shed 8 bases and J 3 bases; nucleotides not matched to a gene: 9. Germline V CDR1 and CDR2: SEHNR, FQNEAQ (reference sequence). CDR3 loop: CASASAGVGYEQYF. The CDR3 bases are TGTGCCAGCGCGTCAGCGGGAGTGGGCTACGAGCAGTACTTC.

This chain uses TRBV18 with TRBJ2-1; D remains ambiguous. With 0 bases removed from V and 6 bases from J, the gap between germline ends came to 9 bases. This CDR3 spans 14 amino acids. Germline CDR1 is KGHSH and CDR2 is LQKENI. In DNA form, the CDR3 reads TGTGCCAGCTCACCACCGAGCGTTTTCAATGAGCAGTTCTTC. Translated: CASSPPSVFNEQFF.

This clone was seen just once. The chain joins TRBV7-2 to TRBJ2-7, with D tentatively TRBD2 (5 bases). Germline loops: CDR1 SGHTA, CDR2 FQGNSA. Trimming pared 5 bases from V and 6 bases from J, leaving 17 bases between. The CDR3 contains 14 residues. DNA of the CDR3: TGTGCCAGCAGCACCCGGGTTAGCGAGGCCGAGCAGTACTTC. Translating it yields CASSTRVSEAEQYF. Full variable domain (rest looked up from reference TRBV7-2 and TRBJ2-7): GAGVSQSPSNKVTEKGKDVELRCDPISGHTALYWYRQSLGQGLEFLIYFQGNSAPDKSGLPSDRFSAERTGGSVSTLTIQRTQQEDSAVYLCASSTRVSEAEQYFGPGTRLTVT.

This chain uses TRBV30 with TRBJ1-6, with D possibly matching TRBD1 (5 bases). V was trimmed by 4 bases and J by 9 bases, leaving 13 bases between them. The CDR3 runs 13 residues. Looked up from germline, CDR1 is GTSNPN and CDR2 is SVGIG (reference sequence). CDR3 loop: CAWTGGGGSPLHF. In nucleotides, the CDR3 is TGTGCCTGGACAGGTGGGGGGGGTTCACCCCTCCACTTT.

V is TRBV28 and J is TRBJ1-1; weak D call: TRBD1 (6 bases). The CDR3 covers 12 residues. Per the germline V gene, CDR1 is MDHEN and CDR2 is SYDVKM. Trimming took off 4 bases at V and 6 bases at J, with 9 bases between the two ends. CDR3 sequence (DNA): TGTGCCAGCAGTTCCGGACAGTCTGAAGCTTTCTTT. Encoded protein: CASSSGQSEAFF.

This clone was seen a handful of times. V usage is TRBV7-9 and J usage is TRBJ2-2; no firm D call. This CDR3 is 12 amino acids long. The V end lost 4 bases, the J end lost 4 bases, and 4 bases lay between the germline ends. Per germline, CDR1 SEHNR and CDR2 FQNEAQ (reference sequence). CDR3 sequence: CASSYGTGELFF. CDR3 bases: TGTGCCAGCAGCTACGGCACCGGGGAGCTGTTTTTT.

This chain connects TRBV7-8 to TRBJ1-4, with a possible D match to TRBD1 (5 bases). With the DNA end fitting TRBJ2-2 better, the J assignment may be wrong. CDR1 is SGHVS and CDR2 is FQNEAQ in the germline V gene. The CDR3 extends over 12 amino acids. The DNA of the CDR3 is TGTGCCAGCAGCGTTATGGACAGGGAGCTGTTTTTT. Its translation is CASSVMDRELFF.

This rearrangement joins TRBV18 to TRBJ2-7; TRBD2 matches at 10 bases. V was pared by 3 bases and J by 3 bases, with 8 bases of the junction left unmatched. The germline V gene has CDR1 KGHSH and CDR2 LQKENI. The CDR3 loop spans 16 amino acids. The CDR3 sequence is CASSPLPSGGLYEQYF. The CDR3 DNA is TGTGCCAGCTCACCTCTGCCTAGCGGGGGCCTCTACGAGCAGTACTTC.

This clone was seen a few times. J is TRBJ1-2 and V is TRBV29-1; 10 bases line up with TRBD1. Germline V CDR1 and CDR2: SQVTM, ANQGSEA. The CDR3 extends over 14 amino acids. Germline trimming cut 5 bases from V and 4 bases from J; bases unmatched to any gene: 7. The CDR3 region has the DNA TGCAGCGTTACCGACAGGGGGCAGATCTATGGCTACACCTTC. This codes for CSVTDRGQIYGYTF. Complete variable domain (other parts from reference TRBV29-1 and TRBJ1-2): SAVISQKPSRDICQRGTSLTIQCQVDSQVTMMFWYRQQPGQSLTLIATANQGSEATYESGFVIDKFPISRPNLTFSTLTVSNMSPEDSSIYLCSVTDRGQIYGYTFGSGTRLTVV.